A selection of T cell receptor beta chains follows, all from one sample in a study of blood T cells in healthy people across ages. TCRdb used MiXCR to reprocess the 5' RACE reads, holding one entry per CDR3 protein. The table shows 1.5 million to 2 million distinct CDR3 sequences, with 49% occurring only once. Material for sequencing was blood. These receptors all come from a woman aged 40 to 50 in good health. CDR3s include the opening cysteine and the closing phenylalanine or tryptophan. D genes are given only for firm matches. Clone size is not always given. Where it is, it says once, few, many or a class for expanded clones.

V	size	J	D	CDR3	DNA
TRBV2	.	TRBJ2-5	TRBD2	CASSVDSGARETQYF	TGTGCCAGCAGTGTGGATAGCGGGGCGCGAGAGACCCAGTACTTC
TRBV5-1	.	TRBJ2-1	TRBD1	CASSNRQGGQFF	TGCGCCAGCAGCAATAGACAGGGGGGACAGTTCTTC
TRBV28	few	TRBJ1-2	.	CASSPRTATYGYTF	TGTGCCAGCAGTCCCAGGACAGCGACGTATGGCTACACCTTC
TRBV7-2	few	TRBJ1-2	TRBD1	CASSLEQGGYTF	TGTGCCAGCAGCTTAGAACAGGGGGGCTACACCTTC
TRBV15	.	TRBJ2-1	.	CATSRAGEGYNEQFF	TGTGCCACCAGCAGAGCAGGGGAGGGGTACAATGAGCAGTTCTTC
TRBV7-8	.	TRBJ1-6	.	CASIGGSSYNSPLHF	TGTGCCAGCATCGGAGGGAGCTCCTATAATTCACCCCTCCACTTT
TRBV5-1	.	TRBJ2-2	.	CASSLNPDRNTGELFF	TGCGCCAGCAGCTTGAACCCGGACAGAAACACCGGGGAGCTGTTTTTT
TRBV4-1	.	TRBJ1-5	.	CASSQGGDGASNQPQHF	TGCGCCAGCAGCCAAGGGGGGGATGGCGCGAGCAATCAGCCCCAGCATTTT
TRBV11-2	.	TRBJ1-4	TRBD1	CASSLVQGFSEKLFF	TGTGCCAGCAGCTTAGTACAGGGGTTTAGTGAAAAACTGTTTTTT
TRBV5-1	.	TRBJ1-4	TRBD1	CASSYRTGASEKLFF	TGCGCCAGCAGCTACCGGACAGGGGCGAGTGAAAAACTGTTTTTT
TRBV20-1	many	TRBJ2-5	TRBD2	CSAPWGGSEYF	TGCAGTGCCCCTTGGGGGGGTTCCGAGTACTTC
TRBV28	few	TRBJ1-5	TRBD1	CASSLGRGRGSNQPQHF	TGTGCCAGCAGTTTAGGTCGGGGCAGGGGGAGCAATCAGCCCCAGCATTTT
TRBV20-1	.	TRBJ2-7	TRBD1	CSARGPQGQGMGYEQYF	TGCAGTGCTAGAGGCCCCCAAGGACAGGGAATGGGATACGAGCAGTACTTC
TRBV6-1	.	TRBJ2-3	TRBD2	CASSEVRLAASTDTQYF	TGTGCCAGCAGTGAAGTCCGGCTAGCGGCTAGCACAGATACGCAGTATTTT
TRBV29-1	few	TRBJ1-2	.	CSVEYQLEFYGYTF	TGCAGCGTTGAGTACCAGTTGGAGTTCTATGGCTACACCTTC
TRBV2	.	TRBJ2-5	.	CASSEEGALGKETQYF	TGTGCCAGCAGTGAGGAGGGGGCTTTGGGGAAAGAGACCCAGTACTTC
TRBV28	few	TRBJ2-5	.	CASRYSETQYF	TGTGCCAGCAGATATTCAGAGACCCAGTACTTC
TRBV10-3	.	TRBJ2-3	TRBD2	CAISERGGGTDTQYF	TGTGCCATCAGTGAGCGGGGGGGAGGCACAGATACGCAGTATTTT
TRBV7-2	.	TRBJ1-5	.	CASSFRVRQPQHF	TGTGCCAGCAGCTTTAGGGTTCGCCAGCCCCAGCATTTT
TRBV14	.	TRBJ2-7	.	CASSQLGAGEAYEQYF	TGTGCCAGCAGCCAACTCGGGGCCGGTGAGGCCTACGAGCAGTACTTC
TRBV20-1	few	TRBJ2-1	TRBD2	CSARDLLAGEWQFF	TGCAGTGCTAGAGACTTGCTAGCGGGGGAATGGCAGTTCTTC
TRBV7-2	few	TRBJ2-5	TRBD1	CASSFLGQYQETQYF	TGTGCCAGCAGCTTTTTGGGACAGTACCAAGAGACCCAGTACTTC
TRBV27	.	TRBJ2-7	TRBD2	CASALAGGREQYF	TGTGCCAGCGCTCTCGCGGGGGGTAGGGAGCAGTACTTC
TRBV20-1	once	TRBJ2-7	.	CSARFPQGWTQYF	TGCAGTGCTAGATTTCCCCAGGGTTGGACTCAGTACTTC
TRBV10-3	few	TRBJ2-5	.	CAISEALAVGQETQYF	TGTGCCATCAGTGAGGCTTTAGCAGTAGGTCAAGAGACCCAGTACTTC
TRBV2	many	TRBJ2-1	.	CASSEQFNEQFF	TGTGCCAGCAGTGAACAGTTCAATGAGCAGTTCTTC
TRBV10-3	.	TRBJ1-1	.	CAISETAGAFF	TGTGCCATCAGTGAAACGGCCGGCGCTTTCTTT
TRBV4-1	.	TRBJ1-1	TRBD1	CASSHHRQGNTEAFF	TGCGCCAGCAGCCACCACCGACAGGGGAACACTGAAGCTTTCTTT
TRBV6-6	.	TRBJ2-5	TRBD2	CASSWGGGDKDGETQYF	TGTGCCAGCAGTTGGGGGGGTGGTGACAAGGACGGAGAGACCCAGTACTTC